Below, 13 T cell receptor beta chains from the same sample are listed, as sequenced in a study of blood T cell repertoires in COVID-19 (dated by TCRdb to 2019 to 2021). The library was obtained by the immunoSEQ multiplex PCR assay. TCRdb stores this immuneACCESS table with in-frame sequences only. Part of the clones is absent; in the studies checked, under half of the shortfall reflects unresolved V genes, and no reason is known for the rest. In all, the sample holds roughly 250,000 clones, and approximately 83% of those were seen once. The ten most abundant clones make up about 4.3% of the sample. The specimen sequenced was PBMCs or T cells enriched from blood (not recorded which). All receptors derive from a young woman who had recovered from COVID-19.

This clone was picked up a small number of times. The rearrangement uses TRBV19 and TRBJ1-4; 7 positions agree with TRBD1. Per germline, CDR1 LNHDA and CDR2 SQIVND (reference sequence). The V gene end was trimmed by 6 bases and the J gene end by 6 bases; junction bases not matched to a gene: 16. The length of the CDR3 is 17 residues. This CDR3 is CASRPGPGTEGYEKLFF. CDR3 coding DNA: TGTGCCAGTAGACCTGGTCCCGGGACAGAGGGATATGAAAAACTGTTTTTT.

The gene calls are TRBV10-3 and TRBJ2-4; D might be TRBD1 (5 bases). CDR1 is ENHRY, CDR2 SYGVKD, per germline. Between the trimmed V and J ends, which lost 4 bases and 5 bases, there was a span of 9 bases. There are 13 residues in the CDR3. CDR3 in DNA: TGTGCCATCAGTGTGGCAGGGCAAAACATTCAGTACTTC. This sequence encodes CAISVAGQNIQYF.

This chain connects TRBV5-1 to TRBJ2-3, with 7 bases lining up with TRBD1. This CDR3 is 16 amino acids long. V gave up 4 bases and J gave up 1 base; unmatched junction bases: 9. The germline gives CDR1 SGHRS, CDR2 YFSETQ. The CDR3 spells CASSPGQHLGTDTQYF. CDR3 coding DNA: TGCGCCAGCAGCCCGGGACAGCACCTGGGCACAGATACGCAGTATTTT. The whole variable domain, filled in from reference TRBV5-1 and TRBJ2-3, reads KAGVTQTPRYLIKTRGQQVTLSCSPISGHRSVSWYQQTPGQGLQFLFEYFSETQRNKGNFPGRFSGRQFSNSRSEMNVSTLELGDSALYLCASSPGQHLGTDTQYFGPGTRLTVL.

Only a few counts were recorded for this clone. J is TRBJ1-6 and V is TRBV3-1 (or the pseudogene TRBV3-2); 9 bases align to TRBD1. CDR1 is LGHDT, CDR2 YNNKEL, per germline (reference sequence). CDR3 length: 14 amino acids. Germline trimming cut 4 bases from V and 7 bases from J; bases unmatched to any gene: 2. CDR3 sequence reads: CASSPGTGNSPLHF. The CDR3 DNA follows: TGTGCCAGCAGCCCTGGGACAGGGAATTCACCCCTCCACTTT.

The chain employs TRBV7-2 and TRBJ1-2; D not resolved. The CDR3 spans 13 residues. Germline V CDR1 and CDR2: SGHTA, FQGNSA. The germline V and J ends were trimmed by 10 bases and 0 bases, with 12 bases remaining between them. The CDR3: CAIPGLSNYGYTF. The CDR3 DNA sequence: TGTGCCATCCCTGGGCTCTCTAACTATGGCTACACCTTC.

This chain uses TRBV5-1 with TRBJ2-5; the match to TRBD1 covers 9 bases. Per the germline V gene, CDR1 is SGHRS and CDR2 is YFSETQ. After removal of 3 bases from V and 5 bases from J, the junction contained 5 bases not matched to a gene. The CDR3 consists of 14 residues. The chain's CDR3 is CASSSTGGGETQYF. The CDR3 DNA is TGCGCCAGCAGCTCTACAGGGGGCGGGGAGACCCAGTACTTC.

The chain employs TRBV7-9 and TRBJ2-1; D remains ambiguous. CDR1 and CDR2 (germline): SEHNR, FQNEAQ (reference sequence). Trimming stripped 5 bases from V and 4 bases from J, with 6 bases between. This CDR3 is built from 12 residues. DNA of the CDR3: TGTGCCAGCAGCACTGATTACAATGAGCAGTTCTTC. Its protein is CASSTDYNEQFF.

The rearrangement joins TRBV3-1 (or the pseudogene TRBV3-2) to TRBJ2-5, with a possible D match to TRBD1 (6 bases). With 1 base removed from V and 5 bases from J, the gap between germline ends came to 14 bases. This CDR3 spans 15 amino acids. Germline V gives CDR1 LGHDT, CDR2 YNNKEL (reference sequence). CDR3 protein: CASSQGPGQGETQYF. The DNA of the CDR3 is TGTGCCAGCAGCCAAGGTCCAGGGCAGGGGGAGACCCAGTACTTC.

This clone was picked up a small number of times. CDR3 loop: CASSRTGSSYEQYF. CDR3 nucleotide sequence: TGTGCCAGCAGCCGGACAGGGTCCTCCTACGAGCAGTACTTC. This chain joins TRBV7-2 and TRBJ2-7, with 8 bases fitting TRBD1. V lost 5 bases, J lost 0 bases, and 3 bases stayed unmatched. CDR1 and CDR2 from the germline V gene are SGHTA and FQGNSA. CDR3 length: 14 amino acids.

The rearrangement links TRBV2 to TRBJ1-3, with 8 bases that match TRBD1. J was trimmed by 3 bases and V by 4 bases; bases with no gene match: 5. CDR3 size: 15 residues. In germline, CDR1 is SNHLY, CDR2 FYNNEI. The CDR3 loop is CASSGQGKSGNTIYF. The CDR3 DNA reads TGTGCCAGCAGTGGACAGGGGAAGAGTGGAAACACCATATATTTT. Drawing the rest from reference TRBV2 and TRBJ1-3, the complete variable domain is EPEVTQTPSHQVTQMGQEVILRCVPISNHLYFYWYRQILGQKVEFLVSFYNNEISEKSEIFDDQFSVERPDGSNFTLKIRSTKLEDSAMYFCASSGQGKSGNTIYFGEGSWLTVV.

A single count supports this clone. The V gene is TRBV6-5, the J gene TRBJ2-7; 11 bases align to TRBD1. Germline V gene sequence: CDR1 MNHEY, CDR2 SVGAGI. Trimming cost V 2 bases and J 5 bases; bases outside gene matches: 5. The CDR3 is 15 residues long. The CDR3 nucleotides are TGTGCCAGCAGTTACCGCGGGACAGGGGGGAACGAGCAGTACTTC. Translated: CASSYRGTGGNEQYF.

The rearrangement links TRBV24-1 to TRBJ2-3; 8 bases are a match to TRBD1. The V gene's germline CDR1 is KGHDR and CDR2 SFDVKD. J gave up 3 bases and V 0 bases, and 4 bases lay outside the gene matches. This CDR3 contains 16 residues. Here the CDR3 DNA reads TGTGCCACCAGTGATTTGGGTACAGGGGGTACAGATACGCAGTATTTT. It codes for CATSDLGTGGTDTQYF.

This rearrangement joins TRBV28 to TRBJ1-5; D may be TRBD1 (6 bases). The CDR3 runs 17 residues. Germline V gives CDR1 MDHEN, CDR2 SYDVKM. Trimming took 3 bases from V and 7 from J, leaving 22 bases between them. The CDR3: CASSFPSRRGKGQPQHF. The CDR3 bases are TGTGCCAGCAGTTTCCCCTCTCGCAGGGGCAAGGGCCAGCCCCAGCATTTT.